This TCR beta chain emerged from a study of T-cell memory formation after mild COVID-19. Study-level information: Clustering of TCRs was largely donor specific. Study findings and constraints: CD4/CD8 balance held among clones contracting day 15 to 85, and later expanders leaned CD4+.

TCRdb independently ran MiXCR on the 5' RACE reads; one entry per CDR3 protein. Of fewer than 450,000 distinct CDR3 sequences in the sample, roughly 26% were seen once. About this clonotype itself: Its specificity is not known.

This sequence originates from an adult woman who had mild COVID-19 (a few samples of this study predate the infection). Cell type and time point are not known. The sequencing input was PBMCs or a T cell subset sorted from them (not recorded which).

The CDR3 DNA follows: TGCAGTGCTAGATCTTCGACAGGGGGATTTTACAATGAGCAGTTCTTC. Protein product: CSARSSTGGFYNEQFF. The rearrangement links TRBV20-1 to TRBJ2-1; 9 bases map to TRBD1. CDR3 length: 16 residues. Per germline, CDR1 DFQATT and CDR2 SNEGSKA (reference sequence). With 2 bases clipped from V and 4 bases from J, the junction kept 9 bases outside the gene matches.